The 20 T cell receptor beta chains presented below share a single source sample, sequenced in a study of shared clonotypes between healthy human individuals. The method was immunoSEQ multiplex PCR; TCRdb's version includes in-frame clones alone and lacks a portion of them. Of millions of clones listed, 80% to 95% are singletons. Sequencing was done on a sample of naive CD4+ T cells from PBMCs. Specified subset: CD45RA+ positively selected. The receptors originated from a man between 18 and 29 years old in good health. Some clones in this sample may be carry-over from other donors' samples.

The rearrangement links TRBV5-4 to TRBJ2-1, with 11 bases matching TRBD2. The CDR3 length is 16 residues. V was pared by 4 bases and J by 6 bases, with 9 bases of the junction left unmatched. Germline-derived CDR1 and CDR2 are SGHNT and YYREEE (reference sequence). The CDR3 is CASSPTLAGAGNEQFF. CDR3 nucleotides: TGTGCCAGCAGCCCCACACTAGCGGGAGCCGGCAATGAGCAGTTCTTC.

This chain joins TRBV29-1 and TRBJ2-5, with 9 bases matching TRBD2. There are 14 residues in the CDR3. J gave up 5 bases and V 5 bases, and 9 bases lay outside the gene matches. In germline, CDR1 is SQVTM, CDR2 ANQGSEA. As DNA, the CDR3 is TGCAGCGTTATTAGACAGGCGGGGGGGGAGACCCAGTACTTC. This codes for CSVIRQAGGETQYF.

About this clone: Other DNA sequences in the same sample also yield this CDR3. DNA for the CDR3: TGCAGCGTTGGTGGTCGGACCACGTACGAGCAGTACTTC. The encoded protein is CSVGGRTTYEQYF. The chain couples TRBV29-1 to TRBJ2-7; unclear D gene. Germline V gene lookup returns CDR1 SQVTM and CDR2 ANQGSEA. This CDR3 contains 13 residues. Trimming stripped 4 bases from V and 4 bases from J, with 14 bases between.

The chain couples TRBV10-3 to TRBJ1-3, with D maybe TRBD1 (6 bases). V lost 6 bases, J lost 4 bases, and 13 bases lay in between. The germline V gene encodes CDR1 ENHRY and CDR2 SYGVKD. The CDR3 is made up of 14 amino acids. The CDR3 nucleotides are TGTGCCATCAGCCTCACCCAGGGGGGAAACACCATATATTTT. Amino acids: CAISLTQGGNTIYF.

Regarding this clone: Additional DNA sequences in this sample encode the identical CDR3. V and J are TRBV9 and TRBJ2-7; D is tentatively TRBD1 or TRBD2 (6 bases each). This CDR3 is built from 14 residues. Trimming pared 0 bases from V and 6 bases from J, leaving 13 bases between. Germline lookup yields CDR1 SGDLS and CDR2 YYNGEE. The DNA for the CDR3 is TGTGCCAGCAGCGTAGAGGGCCGGGGGCGCGAGCAGTACTTC. It is translated as CASSVEGRGREQYF.

This clone appeared once. The rearrangement joins TRBV28 to TRBJ1-3; D is possibly TRBD1 (5 bases). The germline V gene has CDR1 MDHEN and CDR2 SYDVKM. Trimming stripped 3 bases from V and 0 bases from J, with 9 bases between. The CDR3 loop spans 15 amino acids. In nucleotides, the CDR3 is TGTGCCAGCAGTTTTTTTGGACACTCTGGAAACACCATATATTTT. Protein: CASSFFGHSGNTIYF.

V usage is TRBV7-6 and J usage is TRBJ1-4; perhaps TRBD1 as D (5 bases). V dropped 5 bases and J dropped 0 bases, with 13 bases sitting between them. The CDR3 is 16 residues long. The germline gives CDR1 SGHVS, CDR2 FNYEAQ. DNA for the CDR3: TGTGCCAGCAGCCCGGGTGGGGGGACAACTAATGAAAAACTGTTTTTT. Amino acids: CASSPGGGTTNEKLFF.

The chain employs TRBV28 and TRBJ1-2, with D maybe TRBD1 (5 bases). The V gene lost 10 bases and the J gene lost 4 bases, with 13 bases spanning the gap. The CDR3 consists of 12 residues. The germline V gene encodes CDR1 MDHEN and CDR2 SYDVKM. In nucleotides, the CDR3 is TGTGCCATCGGGGGGAACTTCTATGGCTACACCTTC. Translating gives CAIGGNFYGYTF.

This clone was counted a single time. The V call is TRBV29-1, the J call TRBJ2-1; 7 nucleotides agree with TRBD1. Germline-derived CDR1 and CDR2 are SQVTM and ANQGSEA. J gave up 3 bases and V 4 bases, and 3 bases lay outside the gene matches. This CDR3 contains 13 residues. This chain's CDR3 is CSVGDRVYNEQFF. The CDR3 coding sequence is TGCAGCGTTGGCGACAGGGTCTACAATGAGCAGTTCTTC.

V and J are TRBV27 and TRBJ2-3; 8 bases align to TRBD2. CDR1 and CDR2 from the germline V gene are MNHEY and SMNVEV (reference sequence). This CDR3 has 15 residues. After removal of 5 bases from V and 2 bases from J, the junction contained 6 bases not matched to a gene. The DNA of the CDR3 is TGTGCCAGCAGTCGGATGACTAGCGACACAGATACGCAGTATTTT. This translates into CASSRMTSDTDTQYF.

The J gene is TRBJ1-2, the V gene TRBV7-9, with D hard to call. Per the germline V gene, CDR1 is SEHNR and CDR2 is FQNEAQ (reference sequence). This CDR3 contains 13 residues. V was trimmed by 11 bases and J by 2 bases, leaving 15 bases between them. Written as DNA, the CDR3 is TGTGCCTCATCGATGCCGGGAAACTATGGCTACACCTTC. Its translation: CASSMPGNYGYTF.

The chain has TRBV6-5 and TRBJ2-5, with 8 nucleotides matching TRBD1. The CDR3 runs to 13 residues. V shed 6 bases, J shed 2 bases, and the junction held 2 bases outside the gene matches. Germline V gives CDR1 MNHEY, CDR2 SVGAGI. The CDR3 DNA sequence: TGTGCCAGCAGCGGGGACAGGCAAGAGACCCAGTACTTC. This sequence encodes CASSGDRQETQYF.

This clone was recorded only once. V gene TRBV19 combines with J gene TRBJ1-5; 7 bases agree with TRBD1. The germline gives CDR1 LNHDA, CDR2 SQIVND (reference sequence). V was pared by 5 bases and J by 0 bases, with 4 bases of the junction left unmatched. The CDR3 has 15 amino acids. In DNA form, the CDR3 reads TGTGCCAGTAGTGGACAGGCCTATAGCAATCAGCCCCAGCATTTT. Amino acids: CASSGQAYSNQPQHF.

The V and J genes are TRBV4-1 and TRBJ2-1, with 7 bases aligning to TRBD1. The CDR3 consists of 16 residues. Germline V gene sequence: CDR1 MGHRA, CDR2 YSYEKL. V dropped 4 bases and J dropped 5; count of bases not matched to a gene: 11. CDR3 residues: CASSPSGTARNNEQFF. The CDR3 DNA follows: TGCGCCAGCAGCCCGTCCGGGACAGCGCGGAACAATGAGCAGTTCTTC.

The chain is built from TRBV2 and TRBJ2-7; D gene unclear. Per germline, CDR1 SNHLY and CDR2 FYNNEI. This CDR3 has 13 amino acids. The germline V and J ends were trimmed by 2 bases and 0 bases, with 5 bases remaining between them. The CDR3 sequence: CASSEQDSYEQYF. In nucleotides, the CDR3 is TGTGCCAGCAGTGAACAGGACTCCTACGAGCAGTACTTC.

V is TRBV2 and J is TRBJ2-3; 10 nucleotides agree with TRBD1. Germline V lookup: CDR1 SNHLY, CDR2 FYNNEI. V was clipped by 6 bases and J by 5 bases; unmatched bases: 5. CDR3 length equals 14 residues. Written as DNA, the CDR3 is TGTGCCAGCAGGCGGGACAGGGGAGTAGATACGCAGTATTTT. Encoded protein: CASRRDRGVDTQYF. The variable domain in full, completed from reference TRBV2 and TRBJ2-3, reads EPEVTQTPSHQVTQMGQEVILRCVPISNHLYFYWYRQILGQKVEFLVSFYNNEISEKSEIFDDQFSVERPDGSNFTLKIRSTKLEDSAMYFCASRRDRGVDTQYFGPGTRLTVL.

This sequence joins TRBV5-5 and TRBJ1-5; D call uncertain. The ends were cut back, 0 bases at V and 4 bases at J, with 14 bases in the middle. From germline, CDR1 is SGHKS and CDR2 YYEKEE (reference sequence). The CDR3 spans 16 residues. The CDR3 spells CASSLGMGLRNQPQHF. The CDR3 DNA is TGTGCCAGCAGCTTGGGAATGGGTTTGAGAAATCAGCCCCAGCATTTT.

The chain joins TRBV5-4 to TRBJ2-1, with a possible D match to TRBD1 (5 bases). Between the trimmed V and J ends, which lost 1 base and 6 bases, there was a span of 14 bases. This CDR3 contains 15 residues. Germline lookup yields CDR1 SGHNT and CDR2 YYREEE (reference sequence). Written as DNA, the CDR3 is TGTGCCAGCAGCTTGAAGGGTCCAGGGCGCAATGAGCAGTTCTTC. Its translation: CASSLKGPGRNEQFF.

This rearrangement joins TRBV28 to TRBJ1-2, with D perhaps matching TRBD1 (6 bases). The V gene's germline CDR1 is MDHEN and CDR2 SYDVKM. CDR3 length equals 14 residues. With 5 bases removed from V and 2 bases from J, the gap between germline ends came to 12 bases. The CDR3 DNA sequence: TGTGCCAGCAGTCAGGACAGAAAAAACTATGGCTACACCTTC. This codes for CASSQDRKNYGYTF.

The chain couples TRBV7-2 to TRBJ2-1; D call uncertain. Germline V gene data show CDR1 as SGHTA and CDR2 as FQGNSA. V lost 1 base to trimming and J lost 8 bases, with 6 bases between them. CDR3 length: 12 residues. The CDR3 coding sequence is TGTGCCAGCAGCTTAGTCCTGGATGAGCAGTTCTTC. Translating it yields CASSLVLDEQFF. Filled out from reference TRBV7-2 and TRBJ2-1, the complete variable domain reads GAGVSQSPSNKVTEKGKDVELRCDPISGHTALYWYRQSLGQGLEFLIYFQGNSAPDKSGLPSDRFSAERTGGSVSTLTIQRTQQEDSAVYLCASSLVLDEQFFGPGTRLTVL.